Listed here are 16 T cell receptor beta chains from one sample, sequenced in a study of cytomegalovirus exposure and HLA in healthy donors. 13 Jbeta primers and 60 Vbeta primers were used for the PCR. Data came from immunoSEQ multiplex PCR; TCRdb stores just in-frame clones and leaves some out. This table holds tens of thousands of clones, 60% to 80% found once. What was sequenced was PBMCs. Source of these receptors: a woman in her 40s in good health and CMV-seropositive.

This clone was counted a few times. The CDR3 sequence is CASSRAGLGGYGYTF. The DNA of the CDR3 is TGTGCCAGCAGTCGAGCGGGACTCGGGGGCTATGGCTACACCTTC. The J gene is TRBJ1-2, the V gene TRBV6-5; TRBD1 is a possible D gene (5 bases). The V gene lost 5 bases and the J gene lost 4 bases, with 17 bases spanning the gap. CDR3 length: 15 amino acids. Germline-derived CDR1 and CDR2 are MNHEY and SVGAGI.

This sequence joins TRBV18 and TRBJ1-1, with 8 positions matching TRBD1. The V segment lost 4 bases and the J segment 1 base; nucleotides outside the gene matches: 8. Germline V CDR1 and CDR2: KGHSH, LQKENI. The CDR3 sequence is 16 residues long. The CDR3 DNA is TGTGCCAGCTCACTTGAAAGGGACAGGAGGAACACTGAAGCTTTCTTT. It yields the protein CASSLERDRRNTEAFF.

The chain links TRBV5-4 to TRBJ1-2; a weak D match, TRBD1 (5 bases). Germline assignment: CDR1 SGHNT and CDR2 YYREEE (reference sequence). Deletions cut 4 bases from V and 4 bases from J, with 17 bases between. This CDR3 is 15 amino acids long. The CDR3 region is CASSLRTQGSYGYTF. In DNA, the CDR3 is TGTGCCAGCAGCCTGCGGACCCAGGGCTCCTATGGCTACACCTTC.

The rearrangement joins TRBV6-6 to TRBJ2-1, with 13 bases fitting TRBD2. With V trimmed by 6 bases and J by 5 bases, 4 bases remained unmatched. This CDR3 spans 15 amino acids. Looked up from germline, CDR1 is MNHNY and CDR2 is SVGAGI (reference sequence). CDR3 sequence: CASRPLAGGHNEQFF. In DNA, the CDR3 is TGTGCCAGCAGGCCACTAGCGGGGGGGCACAATGAGCAGTTCTTC.

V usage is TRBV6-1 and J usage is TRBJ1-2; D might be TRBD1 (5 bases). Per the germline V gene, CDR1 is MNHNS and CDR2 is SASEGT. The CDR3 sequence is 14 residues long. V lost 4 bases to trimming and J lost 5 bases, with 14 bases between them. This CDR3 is CASSGQGSKYGYTF. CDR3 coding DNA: TGTGCCAGCAGTGGGCAGGGTTCGAAGTATGGCTACACCTTC.

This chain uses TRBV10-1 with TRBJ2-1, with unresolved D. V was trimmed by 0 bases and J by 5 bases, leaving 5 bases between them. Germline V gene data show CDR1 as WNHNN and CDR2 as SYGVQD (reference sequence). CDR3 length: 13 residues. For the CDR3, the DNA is TGCGCCAGCAGTGAGTCGTCTAACAATGAGCAGTTCTTC. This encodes CASSESSNNEQFF.

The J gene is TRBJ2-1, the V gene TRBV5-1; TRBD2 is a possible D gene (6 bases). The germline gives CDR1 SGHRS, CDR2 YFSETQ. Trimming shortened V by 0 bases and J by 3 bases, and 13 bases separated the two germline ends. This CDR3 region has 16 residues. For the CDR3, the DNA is TGCGCCAGCAGCTTGGCCGGCGGGACGGGCTACAATGAGCAGTTCTTC. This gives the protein CASSLAGGTGYNEQFF.

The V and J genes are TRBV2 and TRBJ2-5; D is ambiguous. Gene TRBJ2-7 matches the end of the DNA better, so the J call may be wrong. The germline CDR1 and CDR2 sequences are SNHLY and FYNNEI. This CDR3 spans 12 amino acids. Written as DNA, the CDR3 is TGTGCCAGCAGTGAAGTGGTTTCCGAGCAGTACTTC. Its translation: CASSEVVSEQYF.

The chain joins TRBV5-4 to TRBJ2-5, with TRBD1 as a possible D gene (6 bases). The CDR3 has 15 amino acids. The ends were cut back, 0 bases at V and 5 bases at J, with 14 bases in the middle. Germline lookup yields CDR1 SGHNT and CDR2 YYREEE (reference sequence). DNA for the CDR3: TGTGCCAGCAGCTTGGGCACGGGCCAGGGGGAGACCCAGTACTTC. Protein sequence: CASSLGTGQGETQYF.

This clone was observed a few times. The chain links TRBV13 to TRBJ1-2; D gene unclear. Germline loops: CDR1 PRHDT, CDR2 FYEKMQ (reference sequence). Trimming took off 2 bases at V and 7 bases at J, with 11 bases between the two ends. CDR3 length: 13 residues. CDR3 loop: CASSLREMRGYTF. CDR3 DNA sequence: TGTGCCAGCAGCTTAAGAGAGATGCGTGGCTACACCTTC.

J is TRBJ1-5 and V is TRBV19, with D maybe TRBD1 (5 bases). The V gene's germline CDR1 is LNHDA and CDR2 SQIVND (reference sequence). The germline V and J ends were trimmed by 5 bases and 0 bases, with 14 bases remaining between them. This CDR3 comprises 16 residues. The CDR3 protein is CASSGAYSYSNQPQHF. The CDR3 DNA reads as TGTGCCAGTAGTGGGGCGTACAGTTATAGCAATCAGCCCCAGCATTTT.

DNA of the CDR3: TGTGCCAGCAGCTTAACTCGGGGTCTAGGGAACACTGAAGCTTTCTTT. Protein sequence: CASSLTRGLGNTEAFF. The J gene is TRBJ1-1, the V gene TRBV11-3; the D is unclear. Trimming took off 2 bases at V and 1 base at J, with 14 bases between the two ends. Germline assignment: CDR1 SGHNT and CDR2 YENEEA. The CDR3 is 16 amino acids.

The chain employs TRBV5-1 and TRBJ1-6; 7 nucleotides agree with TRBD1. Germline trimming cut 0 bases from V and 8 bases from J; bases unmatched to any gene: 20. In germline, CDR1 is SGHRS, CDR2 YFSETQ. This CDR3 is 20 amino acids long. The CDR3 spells CASSLGDSGQSYRAYSPLHF. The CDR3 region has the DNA TGCGCCAGCAGCTTGGGCGACTCGGGACAGTCCTATAGGGCATATTCACCCCTCCACTTT.

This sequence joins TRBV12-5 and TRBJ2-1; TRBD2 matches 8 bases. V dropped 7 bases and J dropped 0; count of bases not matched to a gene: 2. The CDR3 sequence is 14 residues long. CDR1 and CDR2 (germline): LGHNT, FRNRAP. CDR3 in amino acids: CASAAGASYNEQFF. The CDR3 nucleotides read TGTGCTAGTGCAGCGGGGGCCTCCTACAATGAGCAGTTCTTC. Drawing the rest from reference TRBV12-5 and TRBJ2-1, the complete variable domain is DARVTQTPRHKVTEMGQEVTMRCQPILGHNTVFWYRQTMMQGLELLAYFRNRAPLDDSGMPKDRFSAEMPDATLATLKIQPSEPRDSAVYFCASAAGASYNEQFFGPGTRLTVL.

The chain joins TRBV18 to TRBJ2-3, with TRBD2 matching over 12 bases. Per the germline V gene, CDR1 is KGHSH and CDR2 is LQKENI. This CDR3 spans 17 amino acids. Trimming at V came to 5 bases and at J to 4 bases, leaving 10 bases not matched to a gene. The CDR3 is CASSAFTSGGSSDTQYF. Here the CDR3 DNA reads TGTGCCAGCTCAGCCTTCACTAGCGGGGGGAGCTCAGATACGCAGTATTTT.

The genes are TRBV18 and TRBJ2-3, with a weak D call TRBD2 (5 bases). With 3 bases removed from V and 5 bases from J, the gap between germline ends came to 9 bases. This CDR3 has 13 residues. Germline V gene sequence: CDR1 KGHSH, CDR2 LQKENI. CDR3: CASSPAGEDTQYF. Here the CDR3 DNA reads TGTGCCAGCTCACCGGCCGGGGAAGATACGCAGTATTTT.